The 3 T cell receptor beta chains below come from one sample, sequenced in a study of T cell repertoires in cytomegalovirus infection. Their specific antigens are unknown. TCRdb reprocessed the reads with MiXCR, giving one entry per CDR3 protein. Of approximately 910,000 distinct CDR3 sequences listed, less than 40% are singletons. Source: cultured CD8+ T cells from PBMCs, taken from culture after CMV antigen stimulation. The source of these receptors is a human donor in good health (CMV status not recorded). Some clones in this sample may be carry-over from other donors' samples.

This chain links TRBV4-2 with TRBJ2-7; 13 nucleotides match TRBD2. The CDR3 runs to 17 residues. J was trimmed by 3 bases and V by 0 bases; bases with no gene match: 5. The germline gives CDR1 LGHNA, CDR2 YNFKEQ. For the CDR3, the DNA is TGTGCCAGCAGCCAAGAACTAGCGGGGGGGAGTTACTACGAGCAGTACTTC. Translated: CASSQELAGGSYYEQYF.

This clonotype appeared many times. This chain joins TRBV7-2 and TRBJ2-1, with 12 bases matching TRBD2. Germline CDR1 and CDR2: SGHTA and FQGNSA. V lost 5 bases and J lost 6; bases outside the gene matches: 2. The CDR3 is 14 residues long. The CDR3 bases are TGTGCCAGCAGCGCTAGCGGGGGGGCCAATGAGCAGTTCTTC. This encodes CASSASGGANEQFF.

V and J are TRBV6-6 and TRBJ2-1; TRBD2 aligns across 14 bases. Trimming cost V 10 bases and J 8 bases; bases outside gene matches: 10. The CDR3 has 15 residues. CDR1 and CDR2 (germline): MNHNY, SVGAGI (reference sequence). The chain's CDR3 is CATLTSGGAGDEQFF. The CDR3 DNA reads TGTGCCACCCTGACTAGCGGGGGGGCGGGAGATGAGCAGTTCTTC.